This TCR beta chain was sequenced during a study of blood T cell repertoires in COVID-19. Trimming stripped 2 bases from V and 4 bases from J, with 12 bases between. This CDR3 is 15 amino acids long. Germline V gene lookup returns CDR1 SGHRS and CDR2 YFSETQ. Libraries were prepared by immunoSEQ multiplex PCR; TCRdb keeps only in-frame clonotypes and omits some of them. The sample has 200,000 to 250,000 clones; about 91% are singletons. Living in about two dozen US areas, the participants were between 18 and 89 years of age. This chain links TRBV5-1 with TRBJ2-2; D uncertain. Sequenced input: PBMCs or T cells enriched from blood (not recorded which). The sequence came from a man between 18 and 29 years old with acute COVID-19. The CDR3 bases are TGCGCCAGCAGCTTATTCTCAGTGTTCACCGGGGAGCTGTTTTTT. It is translated as CASSLFSVFTGELFF.